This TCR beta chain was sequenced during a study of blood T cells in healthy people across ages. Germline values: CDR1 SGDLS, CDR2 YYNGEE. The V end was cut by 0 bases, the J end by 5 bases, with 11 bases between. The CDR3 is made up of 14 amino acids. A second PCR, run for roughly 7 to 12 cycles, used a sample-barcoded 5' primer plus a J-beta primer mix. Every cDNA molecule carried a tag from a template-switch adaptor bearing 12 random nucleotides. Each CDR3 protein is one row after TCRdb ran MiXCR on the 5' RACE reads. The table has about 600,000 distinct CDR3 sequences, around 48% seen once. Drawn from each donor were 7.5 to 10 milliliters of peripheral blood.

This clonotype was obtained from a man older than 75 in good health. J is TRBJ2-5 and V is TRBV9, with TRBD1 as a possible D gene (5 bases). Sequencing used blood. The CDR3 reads CASSVGIRAETQYF. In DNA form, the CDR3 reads TGTGCCAGCAGCGTAGGTATCAGGGCTGAGACCCAGTACTTC.